This T cell receptor (beta chain) was profiled in a study of ipilimumab plus nivolumab after autologous stem cell transplantation. Turning to the study itself: The DLBCL cohort had primary refractory and relapsed disease, with 18-month progression-free survival of about 82% and 31%.

The germline gives CDR1 SGHNT, CDR2 YYREEE (reference sequence). V lost 4 bases and J lost 2, with 12 bases in between. The CDR3 is 14 amino acids. Checkpoint therapy with ipilimumab 1 mg/kg began 14 to 28 days after transplant. The method was immunoSEQ multiplex PCR; TCRdb's version includes in-frame clones alone and lacks a portion of them. Of roughly 16,000 clones in the sample, roughly four fifths were seen once. The sequence derives from a male donor with diffuse large B-cell lymphoma. The chain links TRBV5-4 to TRBJ2-5; D perhaps matches TRBD1 (6 bases). Sequencing used PBMCs, obtained in a trial of ipilimumab plus nivolumab as post-transplant consolidation. The CDR3 coding sequence is TGTGCCAGCAGCATCGGACAGAGGCAAGAGACCCAGTACTTC. Translation gives CASSIGQRQETQYF.